A selection of T cell receptor beta chains follows, all from one sample in a study of HIV-infected patients and healthy controls. TCRdb reprocessed the 5' RACE reads via MiXCR and lists one record per CDR3 protein. Of approximately 5,400 distinct CDR3 sequences in the sample, under 30% are singletons; the top ten hold roughly a quarter. The sequencing here drew on blood, taken before antiretroviral therapy. All receptors come from an adult with HIV infection. The CDR3 runs from the conserved cysteine through the conserved F or W. The D gene is left open where the match is weak. Clone size appears in some rows only: once, few, many, or a class for an expanded clone.

>-|TRBJ1-3|TRBV28|-
TGTGCCAGCGGGCTTGCCAGAGGCTCTGGAAACACCATATATTTT
CASGLARGSGNTIYF
>many|TRBJ2-1|TRBV7-9|-
TGTGCCAGCAGCTTACCAAGTGTTCATGAGCAGTTCTTC
CASSLPSVHEQFF
>few|TRBJ2-1|TRBV20-1|TRBD2
TGCAGTGCTAGGAACCCCGCCGGGGATAGCGGGGGGAAGCAGTTCTTC
CSARNPAGDSGGKQFF
>-|TRBJ2-1|TRBV6-5|-
TGTGCCAGCAGTACCGGGACGGTGCAGTTCTTC
CASSTGTVQFF
>-|TRBJ1-1|TRBV7-2|-
TGTGCCAGCAGCTGGGGGGGCACTGAAGCTTTCTTT
CASSWGGTEAFF
>many|TRBJ2-7|TRBV3-1|TRBD2
TGTGCCAGCAGACGCGGGGGGGCTGTCGGCGAGCAGTACTTC
CASRRGGAVGEQYF
>many|TRBJ2-2|TRBV4-1|-
TGCGCCAGCAGCCAAGTATCGGAAGAGCTTAACACCGGGGAGCTGTTTTTT
CASSQVSEELNTGELFF
>medium-sized|TRBJ2-7|TRBV7-9|TRBD2
TGTGCCAGCAGCCCTGGCGCCGGGACTAGTCTAAGCGAGCAGTACTTC
CASSPGAGTSLSEQYF
>many|TRBJ2-6|TRBV7-9|-
TGTGCCAGCAGCCCCAGGGGGGAAGGGGCCAACGTCCTGACTTTC
CASSPRGEGANVLTF
>medium-sized|TRBJ2-5|TRBV11-2|-
TGTGCCAGCACCGGGCTGGAAGAGACCCAGTACTTC
CASTGLEETQYF
>few|TRBJ2-1|TRBV18|-
TGTGCCAGCTCACCACGCACTTCTGCGGGTAATGAGCAGTTCTTC
CASSPRTSAGNEQFF
>medium-sized|TRBJ2-6|TRBV27|-
TGTGCCGCTGGGCCGTCCGGGGCCAACGTCCTGACTTTC
CAAGPSGANVLTF
>many|TRBJ1-1|TRBV7-9|-
TGTGCCAGCAGCTTATCGGGCCAGAGTCTTGAAGCTTTCTTT
CASSLSGQSLEAFF
>-|TRBJ2-3|TRBV7-9|TRBD2
TGTGCCACCCTTCGGGCTAGCGGAAACACAGATACGCAGTATTTT
CATLRASGNTDTQYF
>-|TRBJ1-3|TRBV13|-
TGTGCCAGCAGCTTGGGGGGAGTCGGAAACACCATATATTTT
CASSLGGVGNTIYF
>medium-sized|TRBJ1-5|TRBV2|-
TGTGCCAGCAGTGTGTGGGGATATAGCAATCAGCCCCAGCATTTT
CASSVWGYSNQPQHF
>many|TRBJ1-2|TRBV6-5|-
TGTGCCAGCAGTTACTCACCTCAGGGGTCTGGCTACACCTTC
CASSYSPQGSGYTF
>large|TRBJ2-1|TRBV9|-
TGTGCCAGCAGCGTAGACGGTCAGGGACGGAATGAGCAGTTCTTC
CASSVDGQGRNEQFF
>-|TRBJ2-3|TRBV6-5|TRBD2
TGTGCCAGCTTAGGGACAATGGGTAGCGGGGGGGAGGCAGATACGCAGTATTTT
CASLGTMGSGGEADTQYF
>few|TRBJ2-3|TRBV6-2/TRBV6-3|-
TGTGCCAGCAGTTATTTCGACAGAAGAACAGATACGCAGTATTTT
CASSYFDRRTDTQYF
>many|TRBJ1-6|TRBV18|-
TGTGCCAGCTCACCGCATCCGGATTCACCCCTCCACTTT
CASSPHPDSPLHF
>many|TRBJ2-7|TRBV7-9|-
TGTGCCAGCAGCTTAGTGAAGGGACATAACTACGAGCAGTACTTC
CASSLVKGHNYEQYF
>few|TRBJ2-3|TRBV18|TRBD2
TGTGCCAGCTCAACAACTAGCGGGGGAGGAGATACGCAGTATTTT
CASSTTSGGGDTQYF
>many|TRBJ2-7|TRBV29-1|-
TGCAGCGTTGGGTCGGGGGAAGGGAACGAGCAGTACTTC
CSVGSGEGNEQYF
>-|TRBJ2-7|TRBV19|TRBD1
TGTGCCAGTAGTACGTTTCGGACAGGGAACGACTACGAGCAGTACTTC
CASSTFRTGNDYEQYF
>-|TRBJ1-1|TRBV19|-
TGTGCCACCGACTCCCCTCCAGGGGCTTTCAACACTGAAGCTTTCTTT
CATDSPPGAFNTEAFF
>many|TRBJ1-2|TRBV6-5|-
TGTGCCAGCACCCCGGGGGACTCCAAAGGTCCTAACTATGGCTACACCTTC
CASTPGDSKGPNYGYTF
>large|TRBJ2-7|TRBV10-3|TRBD1
TGTGCCATCAGAACAACAGGGGGTTTCTCCTACGAGCAGTACTTC
CAIRTTGGFSYEQYF
>many|TRBJ1-4|TRBV6-1|-
TGTGCCAGCAGTGGAGGTCGTTTTAATGAAAAACTGTTTTTT
CASSGGRFNEKLFF
>many|TRBJ1-2|TRBV29-1|-
TGCAGCGTTACGGGATCCTATGGCTACACCTTC
CSVTGSYGYTF
>-|TRBJ1-1|TRBV5-1|-
TGCGCCAGCAGGGAAGAATCTTACACTGAAGCTTTCTTT
CASREESYTEAFF
>-|TRBJ2-2|TRBV7-2|-
TGTGCCAGCAGCGAGAGCGTAGCAGGGGAGCTGTTTTTT
CASSESVAGELFF
>-|TRBJ2-1|TRBV18|-
TGTGCCAGCTCACGTGCTCTTCGGGGATACAATGAGCAGTTCTTC
CASSRALRGYNEQFF
>-|TRBJ1-2|TRBV6-5|-
TGTGCCAGCAGTTACTCCCCACGGGGCGATGGCTACACCTTC
CASSYSPRGDGYTF
>medium-sized|TRBJ1-1|TRBV25-1|-
TGTGCCAGCACCACTATGGGCAGGGGTACTGAAGCTTTCTTT
CASTTMGRGTEAFF
>many|TRBJ2-7|TRBV27|-
TGTGCCAGCAGCCTAACGGGCAGTGGCTACGAGCAGTACTTC
CASSLTGSGYEQYF
>many|TRBJ2-3|TRBV10-3|TRBD1
TGTGCCATCAGTGCGCCCCAGGGGGCGTGGGAAACAGATACGCAGTATTTT
CAISAPQGAWETDTQYF
>many|TRBJ1-1|TRBV5-4|-
TGTGCCAGCAGCCCCTATTCGGGCAAGAACACTGAAGCTTTCTTT
CASSPYSGKNTEAFF